This TCR beta chain was documented in a study of shared clonotypes between healthy human individuals. Study-level findings and limits: It was observed that 5% to 6.5% of naive CD4 clonotypes were shared across a handful of donors. Blood was the only sampled material, and tissue repertoires likely differ.

The naive CD8 subset, CD45RO-negative cells positively selected for CCR7, excluded terminally differentiated effector memory CD45RA+ cells. All donors qualified as healthy HIV-negative adults and had experienced no recent acute infections or vaccinations. Produced via immunoSEQ multiplex PCR; TCRdb's table is partial and in-frame only. The sample lists millions of clones; about 93% were seen once. CDR1 is MNHEY and CDR2 is SMNVEV in the germline V gene (reference sequence). There are 15 residues in the CDR3. Trimming took 6 bases from V and 0 from J, leaving 12 bases between them. As concerns this clone: Its antigen is undetermined. This same CDR3 is encoded by further DNA sequences in the sample.

This receptor was taken from a man between 18 and 35 years old in good health. Some clones in this sample may be carry-over from other donors' samples. The chain is built from TRBV27 and TRBJ1-5; D is perhaps TRBD1 (5 bases). Sequenced input: naive CD8+ T cells from PBMCs. The CDR3 region is CASSSGLYSNQPQHF. The CDR3, as DNA: TGTGCCAGCAGCTCGGGGCTTTATAGCAATCAGCCCCAGCATTTT.